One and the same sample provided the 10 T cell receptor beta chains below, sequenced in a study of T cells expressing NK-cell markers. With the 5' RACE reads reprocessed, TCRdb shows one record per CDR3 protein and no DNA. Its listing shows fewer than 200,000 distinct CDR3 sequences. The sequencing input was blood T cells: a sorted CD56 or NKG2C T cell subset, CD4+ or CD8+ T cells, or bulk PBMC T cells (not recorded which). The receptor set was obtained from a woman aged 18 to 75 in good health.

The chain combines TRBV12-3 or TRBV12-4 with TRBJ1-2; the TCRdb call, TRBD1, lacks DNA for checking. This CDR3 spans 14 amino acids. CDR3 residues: CASIFNRGRSGYTF.

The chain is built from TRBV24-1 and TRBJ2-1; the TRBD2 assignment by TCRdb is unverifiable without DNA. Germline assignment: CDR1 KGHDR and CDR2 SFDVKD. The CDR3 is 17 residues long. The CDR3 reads CATSDTGTSGTLREQFF.

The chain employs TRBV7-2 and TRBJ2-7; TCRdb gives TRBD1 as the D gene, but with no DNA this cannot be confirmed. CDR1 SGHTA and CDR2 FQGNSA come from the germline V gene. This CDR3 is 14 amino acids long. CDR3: CASSWGQSSYEQYF.

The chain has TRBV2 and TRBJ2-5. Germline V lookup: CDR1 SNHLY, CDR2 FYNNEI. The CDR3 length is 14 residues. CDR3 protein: CASSERMGSETQYF.

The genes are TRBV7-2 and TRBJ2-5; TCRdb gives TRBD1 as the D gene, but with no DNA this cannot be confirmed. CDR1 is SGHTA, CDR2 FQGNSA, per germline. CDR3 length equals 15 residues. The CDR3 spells CASGWGRGRQETQYF.

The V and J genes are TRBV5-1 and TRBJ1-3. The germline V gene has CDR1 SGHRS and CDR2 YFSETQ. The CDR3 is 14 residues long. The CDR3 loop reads CASSFANSGNTIYF. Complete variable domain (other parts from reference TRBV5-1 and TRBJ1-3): KAGVTQTPRYLIKTRGQQVTLSCSPISGHRSVSWYQQTPGQGLQFLFEYFSETQRNKGNFPGRFSGRQFSNSRSEMNVSTLELGDSALYLCASSFANSGNTIYFGEGSWLTVV.

Here the CDR3 reads CASSHRGGYEQYF. This chain links TRBV4-1 with TRBJ2-7; TCRdb lists TRBD1, though no DNA is available to test this call. The CDR3 spans 13 residues. Looked up from germline, CDR1 is MGHRA and CDR2 is YSYEKL.

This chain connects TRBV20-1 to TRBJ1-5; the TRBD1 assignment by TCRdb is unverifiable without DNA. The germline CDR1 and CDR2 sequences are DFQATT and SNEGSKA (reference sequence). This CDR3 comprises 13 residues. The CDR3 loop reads CSAREGARQPQHF.

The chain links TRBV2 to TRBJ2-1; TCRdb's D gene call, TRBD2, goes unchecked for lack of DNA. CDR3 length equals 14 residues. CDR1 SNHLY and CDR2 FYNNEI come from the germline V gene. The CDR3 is CASNLQTSYNEQFF.

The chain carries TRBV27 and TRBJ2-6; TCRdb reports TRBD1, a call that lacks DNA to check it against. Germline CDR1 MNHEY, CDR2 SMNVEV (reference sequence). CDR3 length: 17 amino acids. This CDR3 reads CASSPGDFNAGANVLTF.